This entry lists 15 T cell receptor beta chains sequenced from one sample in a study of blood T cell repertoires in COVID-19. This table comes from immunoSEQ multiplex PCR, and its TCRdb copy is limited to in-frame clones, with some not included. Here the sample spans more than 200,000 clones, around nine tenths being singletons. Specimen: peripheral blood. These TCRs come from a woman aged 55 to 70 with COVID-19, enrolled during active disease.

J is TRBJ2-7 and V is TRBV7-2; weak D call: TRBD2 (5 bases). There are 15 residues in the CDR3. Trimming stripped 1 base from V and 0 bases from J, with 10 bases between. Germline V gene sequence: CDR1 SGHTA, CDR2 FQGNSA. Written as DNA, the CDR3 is TGTGCCAGCAGCTTAGGCGGCGGGTTCTCCTACGAGCAGTACTTC. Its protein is CASSLGGGFSYEQYF. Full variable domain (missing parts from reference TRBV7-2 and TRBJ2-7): GAGVSQSPSNKVTEKGKDVELRCDPISGHTALYWYRQSLGQGLEFLIYFQGNSAPDKSGLPSDRFSAERTGGSVSTLTIQRTQQEDSAVYLCASSLGGGFSYEQYFGPGTRLTVT.

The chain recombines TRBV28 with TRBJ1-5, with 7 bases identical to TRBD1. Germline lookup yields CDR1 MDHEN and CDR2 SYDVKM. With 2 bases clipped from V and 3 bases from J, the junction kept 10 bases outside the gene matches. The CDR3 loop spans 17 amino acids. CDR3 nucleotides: TGTGCCAGCAGTTTACTCGGGACAGCCACGTTCAATCAGCCCCAGCATTTT. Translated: CASSLLGTATFNQPQHF.

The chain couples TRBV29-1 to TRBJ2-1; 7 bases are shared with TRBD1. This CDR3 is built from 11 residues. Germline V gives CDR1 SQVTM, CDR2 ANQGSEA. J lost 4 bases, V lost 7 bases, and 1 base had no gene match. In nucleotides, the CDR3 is TGCAGCGAGGGACAGTACAATGAGCAGTTCTTC. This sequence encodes CSEGQYNEQFF.

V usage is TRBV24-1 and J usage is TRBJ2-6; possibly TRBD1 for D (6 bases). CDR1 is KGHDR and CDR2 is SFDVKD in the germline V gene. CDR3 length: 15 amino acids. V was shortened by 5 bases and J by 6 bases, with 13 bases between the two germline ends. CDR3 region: CATSGTAALANVLTF. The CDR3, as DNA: TGTGCCACCAGTGGGACAGCCGCTTTGGCCAACGTCCTGACTTTC.

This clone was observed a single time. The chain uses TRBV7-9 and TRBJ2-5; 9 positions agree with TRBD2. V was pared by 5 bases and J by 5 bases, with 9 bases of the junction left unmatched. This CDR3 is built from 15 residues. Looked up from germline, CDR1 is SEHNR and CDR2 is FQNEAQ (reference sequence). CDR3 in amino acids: CASSTRTTSGETQYF. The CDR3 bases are TGTGCCAGCAGCACACGGACTACTAGCGGGGAGACCCAGTACTTC.

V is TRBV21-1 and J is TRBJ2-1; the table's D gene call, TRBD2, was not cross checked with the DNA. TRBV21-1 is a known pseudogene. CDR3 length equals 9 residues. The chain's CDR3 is CASLNEQFF. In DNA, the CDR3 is TGTGCCAGCCTAAATGAGCAGTTCTTC.

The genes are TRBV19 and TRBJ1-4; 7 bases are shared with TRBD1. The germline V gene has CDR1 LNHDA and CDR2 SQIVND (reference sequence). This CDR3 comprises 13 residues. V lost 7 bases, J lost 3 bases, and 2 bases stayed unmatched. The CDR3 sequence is CASKQGSNEKLFF. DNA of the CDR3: TGTGCCAGTAAACAGGGGTCTAATGAAAAACTGTTTTTT.

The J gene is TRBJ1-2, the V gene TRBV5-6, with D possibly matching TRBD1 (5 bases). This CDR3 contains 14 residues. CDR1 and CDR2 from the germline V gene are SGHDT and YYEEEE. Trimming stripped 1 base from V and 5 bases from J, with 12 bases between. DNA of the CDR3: TGTGCCAGCAGCTTGCCTGGGGGAGGGTATGGCTACACCTTC. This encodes CASSLPGGGYGYTF. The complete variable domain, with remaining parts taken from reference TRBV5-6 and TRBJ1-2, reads DAGVTQSPTHLIKTRGQQVTLRCSPKSGHDTVSWYQQALGQGPQFIFQYYEEEERQRGNFPDRFSGHQFPNYSSELNVNALLLGDSALYLCASSLPGGGYGYTFGSGTRLTVV.

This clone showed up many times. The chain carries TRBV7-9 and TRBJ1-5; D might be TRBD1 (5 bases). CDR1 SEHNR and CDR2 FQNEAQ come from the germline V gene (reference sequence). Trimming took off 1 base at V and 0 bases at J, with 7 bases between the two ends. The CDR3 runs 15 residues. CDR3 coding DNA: TGTGCCAGCAGCTTAGGACAGATTAGCAATCAGCCCCAGCATTTT. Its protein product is CASSLGQISNQPQHF.

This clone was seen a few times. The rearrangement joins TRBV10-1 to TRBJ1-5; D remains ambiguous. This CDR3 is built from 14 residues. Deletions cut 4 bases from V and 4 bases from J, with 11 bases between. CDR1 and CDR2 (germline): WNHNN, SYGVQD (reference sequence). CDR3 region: CASSASGRNQPQHF. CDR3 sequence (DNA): TGCGCCAGCAGTGCATCAGGCCGAAATCAGCCCCAGCATTTT.

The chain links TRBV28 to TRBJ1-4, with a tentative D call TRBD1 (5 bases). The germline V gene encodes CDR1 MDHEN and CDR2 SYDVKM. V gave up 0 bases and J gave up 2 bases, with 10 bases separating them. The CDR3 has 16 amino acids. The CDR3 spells CASSLWGGPTNEKLFF. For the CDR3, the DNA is TGTGCCAGCAGTTTATGGGGGGGACCCACTAATGAAAAACTGTTTTTT.

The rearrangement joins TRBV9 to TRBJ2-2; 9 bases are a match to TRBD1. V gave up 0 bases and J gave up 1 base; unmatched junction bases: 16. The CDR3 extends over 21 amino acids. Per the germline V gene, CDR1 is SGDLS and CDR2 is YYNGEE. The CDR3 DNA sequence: TGTGCCAGCAGCGTAGCTACTTGGACAGGGGCGTCTAGCGGGAACACCGGGGAGCTGTTTTTT. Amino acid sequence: CASSVATWTGASSGNTGELFF.

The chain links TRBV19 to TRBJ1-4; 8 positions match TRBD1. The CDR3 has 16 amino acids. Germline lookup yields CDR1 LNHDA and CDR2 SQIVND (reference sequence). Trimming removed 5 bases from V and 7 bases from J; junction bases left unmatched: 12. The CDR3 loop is CASSLPGGFPGEKLFF. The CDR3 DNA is TGTGCCAGTAGTCTCCCAGGGGGCTTTCCGGGTGAAAAACTGTTTTTT.

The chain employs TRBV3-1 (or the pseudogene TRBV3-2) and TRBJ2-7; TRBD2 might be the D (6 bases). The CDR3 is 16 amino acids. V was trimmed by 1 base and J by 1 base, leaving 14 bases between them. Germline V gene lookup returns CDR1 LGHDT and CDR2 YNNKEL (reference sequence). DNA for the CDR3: TGTGCCAGCAGCCAAGGTGGAGGGGCGGTATCCTACGAGCAGTACTTC. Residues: CASSQGGGAVSYEQYF.

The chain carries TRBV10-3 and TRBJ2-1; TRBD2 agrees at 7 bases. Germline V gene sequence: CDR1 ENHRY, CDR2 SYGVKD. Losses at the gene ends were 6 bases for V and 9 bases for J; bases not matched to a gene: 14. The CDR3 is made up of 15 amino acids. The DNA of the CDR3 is TGTGCCATCAGCCCCGAGGGGAGGGACCTATCTGAGCAGTTCTTC. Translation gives CAISPEGRDLSEQFF.